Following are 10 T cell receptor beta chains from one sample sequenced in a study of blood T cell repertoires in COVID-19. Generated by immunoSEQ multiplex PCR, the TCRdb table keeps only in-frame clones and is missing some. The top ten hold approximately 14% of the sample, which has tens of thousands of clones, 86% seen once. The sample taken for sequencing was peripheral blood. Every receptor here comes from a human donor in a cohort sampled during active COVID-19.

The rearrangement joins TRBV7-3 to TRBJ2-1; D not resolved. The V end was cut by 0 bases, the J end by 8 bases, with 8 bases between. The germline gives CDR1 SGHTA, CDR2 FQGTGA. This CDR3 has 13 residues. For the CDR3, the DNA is TGTGCCAGCAGCTTAACCGAGAAGCATGAGCAGTTCTTC. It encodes CASSLTEKHEQFF.

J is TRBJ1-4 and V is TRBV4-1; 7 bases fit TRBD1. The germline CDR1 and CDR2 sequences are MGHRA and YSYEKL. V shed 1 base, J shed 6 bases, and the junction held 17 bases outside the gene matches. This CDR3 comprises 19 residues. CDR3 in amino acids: CASSQVGTVTKWRDEKLFF. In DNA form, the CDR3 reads TGCGCCAGCAGCCAAGTTGGGACAGTCACTAAGTGGAGGGATGAAAAACTGTTTTTT.

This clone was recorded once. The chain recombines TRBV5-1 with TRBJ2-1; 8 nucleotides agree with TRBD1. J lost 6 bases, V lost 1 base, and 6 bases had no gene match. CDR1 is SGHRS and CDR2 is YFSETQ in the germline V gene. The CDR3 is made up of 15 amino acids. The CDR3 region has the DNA TGCGCCAGCAGCTTGAGGCAGGGGGCCAGCAATGAGCAGTTCTTC. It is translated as CASSLRQGASNEQFF.

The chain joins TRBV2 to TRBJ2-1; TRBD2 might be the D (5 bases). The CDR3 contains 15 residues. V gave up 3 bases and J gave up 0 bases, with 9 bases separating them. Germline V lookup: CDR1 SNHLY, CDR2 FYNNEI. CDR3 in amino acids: CASSDLGSSYNEQFF. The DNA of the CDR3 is TGTGCCAGCAGTGACTTGGGGAGCTCCTACAATGAGCAGTTCTTC.

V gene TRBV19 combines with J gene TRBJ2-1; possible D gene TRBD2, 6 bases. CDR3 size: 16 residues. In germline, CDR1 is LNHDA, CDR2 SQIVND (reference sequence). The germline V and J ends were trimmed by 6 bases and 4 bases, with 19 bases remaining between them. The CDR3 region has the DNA TGTGCCAGTAGCACCTGGGGGGAGAGGGAATACAATGAGCAGTTCTTC. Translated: CASSTWGEREYNEQFF.

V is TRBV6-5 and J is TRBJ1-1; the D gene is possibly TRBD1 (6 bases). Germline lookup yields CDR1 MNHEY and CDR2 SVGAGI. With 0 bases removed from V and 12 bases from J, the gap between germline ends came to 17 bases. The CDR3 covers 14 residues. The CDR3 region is CASSYSPTGLETFF. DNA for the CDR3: TGTGCCAGCAGTTACTCTCCCACAGGGTTAGAGACTTTCTTT.

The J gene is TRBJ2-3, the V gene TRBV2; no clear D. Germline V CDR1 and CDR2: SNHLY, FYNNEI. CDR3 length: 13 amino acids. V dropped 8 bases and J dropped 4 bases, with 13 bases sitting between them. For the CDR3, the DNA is TGTGCCAGCTCTCCACCCCGGGCAGATACGCAGTATTTT. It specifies CASSPPRADTQYF.

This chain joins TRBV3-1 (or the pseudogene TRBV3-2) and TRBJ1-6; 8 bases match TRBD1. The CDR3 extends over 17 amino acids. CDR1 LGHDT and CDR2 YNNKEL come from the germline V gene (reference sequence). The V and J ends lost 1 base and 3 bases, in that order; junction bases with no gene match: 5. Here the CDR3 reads CASSQGRGPVYNSPLHF. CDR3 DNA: TGTGCCAGCAGCCAAGGCAGGGGGCCCGTCTATAATTCACCCCTCCACTTT.

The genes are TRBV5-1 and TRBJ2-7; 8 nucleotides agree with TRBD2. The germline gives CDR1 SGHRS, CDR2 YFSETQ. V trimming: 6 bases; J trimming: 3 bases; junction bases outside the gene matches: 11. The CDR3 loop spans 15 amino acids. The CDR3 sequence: CASTTGGGGSYEQYF. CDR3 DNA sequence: TGCGCCAGCACCACCGGGGGGGGAGGCAGCTACGAGCAGTACTTC. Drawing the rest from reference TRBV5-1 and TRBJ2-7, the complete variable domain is KAGVTQTPRYLIKTRGQQVTLSCSPISGHRSVSWYQQTPGQGLQFLFEYFSETQRNKGNFPGRFSGRQFSNSRSEMNVSTLELGDSALYLCASTTGGGGSYEQYFGPGTRLTVT.

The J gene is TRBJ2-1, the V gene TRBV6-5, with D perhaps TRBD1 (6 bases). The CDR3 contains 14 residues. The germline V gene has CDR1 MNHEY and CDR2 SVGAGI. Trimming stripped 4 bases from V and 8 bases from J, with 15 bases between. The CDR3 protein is CASSLANQGYEQFF. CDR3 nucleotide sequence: TGTGCCAGCAGTTTAGCCAACCAGGGGTATGAGCAGTTCTTC.